This T cell receptor beta chain was sequenced for a study of cytomegalovirus exposure and HLA in healthy donors. 60 Vbeta and 13 Jbeta primers were used in PCR. The method was immunoSEQ multiplex PCR; TCRdb's version includes in-frame clones alone and lacks a portion of them. Across about 130,000 clones, the top ten clones capture around 2.7% of the sample. The CDR3 consists of 15 residues. V was cut by 6 bases and J by 3 bases, with 15 bases left in between. Germline CDR1 reads SGHTA; CDR2 reads FQGNSA. The rearrangement uses TRBV7-2 and TRBJ1-5; D remains ambiguous. The receptor was isolated from a man younger than 40 in good health and CMV-seronegative. The sequenced material came from PBMCs. In DNA form, the CDR3 reads TGTGCCAGCAGTCCATTCGACACTCACAATCAGCCCCAGCATTTT. Translating it yields CASSPFDTHNQPQHF.